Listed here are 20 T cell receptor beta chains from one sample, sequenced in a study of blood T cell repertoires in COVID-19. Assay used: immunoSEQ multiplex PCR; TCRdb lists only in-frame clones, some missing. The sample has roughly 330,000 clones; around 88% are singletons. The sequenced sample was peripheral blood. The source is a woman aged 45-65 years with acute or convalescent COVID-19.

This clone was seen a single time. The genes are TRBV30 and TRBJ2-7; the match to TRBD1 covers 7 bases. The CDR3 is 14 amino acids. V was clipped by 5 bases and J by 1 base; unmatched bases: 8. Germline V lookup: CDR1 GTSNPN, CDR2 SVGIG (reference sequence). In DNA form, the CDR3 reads TGTGCCTGGCTGGTGGCAGGGGGTTCCTACGAGCAGTACTTC. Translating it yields CAWLVAGGSYEQYF. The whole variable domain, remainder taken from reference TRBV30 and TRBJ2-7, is SQTIHQWPATLVQPVGSPLSLECTVEGTSNPNLYWYRQAAGRGLQLLFYSVGIGQISSEVPQNLSASRPQDRQFILSSKKLLLSDSGFYLCAWLVAGGSYEQYFGPGTRLTVT.

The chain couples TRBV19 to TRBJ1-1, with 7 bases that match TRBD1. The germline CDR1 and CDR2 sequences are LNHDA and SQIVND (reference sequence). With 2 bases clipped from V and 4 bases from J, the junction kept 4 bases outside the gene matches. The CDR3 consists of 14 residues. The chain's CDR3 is CASSIRRGFTEAFF. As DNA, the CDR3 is TGTGCCAGTAGTATACGCAGGGGGTTCACTGAAGCTTTCTTT.

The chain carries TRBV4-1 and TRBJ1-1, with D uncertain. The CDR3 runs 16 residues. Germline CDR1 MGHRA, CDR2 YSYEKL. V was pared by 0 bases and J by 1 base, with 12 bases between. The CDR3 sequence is CASSQDRGGGNTEAFF. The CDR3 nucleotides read TGCGCCAGCAGCCAAGATCGAGGAGGAGGGAACACTGAAGCTTTCTTT.

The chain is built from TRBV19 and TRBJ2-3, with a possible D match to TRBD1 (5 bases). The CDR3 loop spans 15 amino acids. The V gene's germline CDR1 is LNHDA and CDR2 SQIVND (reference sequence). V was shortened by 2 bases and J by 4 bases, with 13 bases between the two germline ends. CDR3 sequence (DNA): TGTGCCAGTAGTATAAGGCAGGGTGAGGCAGATACGCAGTATTTT. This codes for CASSIRQGEADTQYF.

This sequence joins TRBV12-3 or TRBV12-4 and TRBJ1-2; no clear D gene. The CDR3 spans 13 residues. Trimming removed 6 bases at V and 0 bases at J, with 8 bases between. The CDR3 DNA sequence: TGTGCCAGCAGCCCTAATTCTAACTATGGCTACACCTTC. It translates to CASSPNSNYGYTF.

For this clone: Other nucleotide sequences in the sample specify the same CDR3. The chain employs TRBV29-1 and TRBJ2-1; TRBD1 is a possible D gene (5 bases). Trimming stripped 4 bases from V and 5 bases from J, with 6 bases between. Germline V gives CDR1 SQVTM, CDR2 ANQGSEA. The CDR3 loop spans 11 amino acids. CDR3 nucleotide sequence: TGCAGCGTTGGCAGGGACAATGAGCAGTTCTTC. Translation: CSVGRDNEQFF.

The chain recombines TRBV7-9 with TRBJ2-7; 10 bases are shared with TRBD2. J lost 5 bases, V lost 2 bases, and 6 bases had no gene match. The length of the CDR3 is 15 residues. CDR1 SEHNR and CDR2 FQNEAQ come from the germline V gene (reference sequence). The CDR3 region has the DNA TGTGCCAGCAGCTTACTAGCGGGAGAAGGGAACGAGCAGTACTTC. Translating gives CASSLLAGEGNEQYF.

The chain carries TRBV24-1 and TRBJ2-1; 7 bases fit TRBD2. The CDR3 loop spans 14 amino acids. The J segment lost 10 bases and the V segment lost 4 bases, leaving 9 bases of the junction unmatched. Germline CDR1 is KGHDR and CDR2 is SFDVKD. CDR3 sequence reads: CATSDPGLVREQFF. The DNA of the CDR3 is TGTGCCACCAGTGACCCCGGACTAGTACGGGAGCAGTTCTTC.

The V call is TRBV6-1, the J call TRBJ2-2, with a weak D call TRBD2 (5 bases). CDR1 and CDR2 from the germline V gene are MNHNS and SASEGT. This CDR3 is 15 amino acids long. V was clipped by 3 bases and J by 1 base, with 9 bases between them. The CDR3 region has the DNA TGTGCCAGCAGTGATCCGGCGGGGAACACCGGGGAGCTGTTTTTT. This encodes CASSDPAGNTGELFF.

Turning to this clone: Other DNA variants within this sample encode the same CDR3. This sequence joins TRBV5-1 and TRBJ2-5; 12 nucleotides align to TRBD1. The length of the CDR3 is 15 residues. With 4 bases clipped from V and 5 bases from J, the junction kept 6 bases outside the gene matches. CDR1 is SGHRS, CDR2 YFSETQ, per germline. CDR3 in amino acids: CASSPGTGGRETQYF. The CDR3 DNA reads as TGCGCCAGCAGCCCTGGGACAGGGGGCAGGGAGACCCAGTACTTC.

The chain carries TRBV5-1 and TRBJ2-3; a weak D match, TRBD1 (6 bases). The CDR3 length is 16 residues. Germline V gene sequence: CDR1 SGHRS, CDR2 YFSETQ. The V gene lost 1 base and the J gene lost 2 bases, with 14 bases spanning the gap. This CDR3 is CASSLQGQYFTDTQYF. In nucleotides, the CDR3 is TGCGCCAGCAGCTTGCAAGGACAGTACTTCACAGATACGCAGTATTTT.

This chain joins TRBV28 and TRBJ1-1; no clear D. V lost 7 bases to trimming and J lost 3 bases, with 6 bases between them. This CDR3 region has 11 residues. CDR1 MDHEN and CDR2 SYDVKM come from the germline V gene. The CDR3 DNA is TGTGCCAGCATCCAATACACTGAAGCTTTCTTT. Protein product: CASIQYTEAFF.

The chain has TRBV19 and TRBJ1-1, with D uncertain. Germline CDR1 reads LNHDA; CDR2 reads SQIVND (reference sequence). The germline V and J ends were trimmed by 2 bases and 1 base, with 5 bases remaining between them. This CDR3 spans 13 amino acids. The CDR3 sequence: CASSIKRNTEAFF. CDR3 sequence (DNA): TGTGCCAGTAGTATAAAGAGGAACACTGAAGCTTTCTTT.

Here the CDR3 reads CASSFGGVYTIYF. CDR3 coding DNA: TGTGCCAGCAGTTTCGGAGGCGTTTACACCATATATTTT. The V gene is TRBV12-3 or TRBV12-4, the J gene TRBJ1-3; D is unresolved. The CDR3 loop spans 13 amino acids. The ends were cut back, 3 bases at V and 8 bases at J, with 11 bases in the middle.

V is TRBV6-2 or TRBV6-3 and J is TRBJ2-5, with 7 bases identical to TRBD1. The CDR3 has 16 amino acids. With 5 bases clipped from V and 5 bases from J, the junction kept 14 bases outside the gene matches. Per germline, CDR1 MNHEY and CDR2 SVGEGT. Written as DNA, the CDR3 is TGTGCCAGCAGTCTCCAACTAGACAGGGTGGAGGAGACCCAGTACTTC. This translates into CASSLQLDRVEETQYF.

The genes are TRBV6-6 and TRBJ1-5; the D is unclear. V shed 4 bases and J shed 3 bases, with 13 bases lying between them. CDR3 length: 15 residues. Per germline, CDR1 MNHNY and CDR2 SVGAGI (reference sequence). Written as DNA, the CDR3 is TGTGCCAGCAGTTGGATTGAGGGAGTCAATCAGCCCCAGCATTTT. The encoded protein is CASSWIEGVNQPQHF.

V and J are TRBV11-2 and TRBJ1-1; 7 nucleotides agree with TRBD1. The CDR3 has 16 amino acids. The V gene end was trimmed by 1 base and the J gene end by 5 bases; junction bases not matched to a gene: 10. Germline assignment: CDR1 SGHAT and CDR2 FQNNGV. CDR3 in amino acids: CASSLVMGQRETEAFF. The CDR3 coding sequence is TGTGCCAGCAGCTTAGTCATGGGACAGAGGGAGACTGAAGCTTTCTTT.

The CDR3 coding sequence is TGTGCCACCAGTGAATCGGGGACACTGAACACCGGGGAGCTGTTTTTT. The encoded protein is CATSESGTLNTGELFF. The rearrangement links TRBV24-1 to TRBJ2-2; the D gene is possibly TRBD1 (6 bases). The V gene lost 4 bases and the J gene lost 1 base, with 12 bases spanning the gap. From germline, CDR1 is KGHDR and CDR2 SFDVKD. This CDR3 is built from 16 residues.

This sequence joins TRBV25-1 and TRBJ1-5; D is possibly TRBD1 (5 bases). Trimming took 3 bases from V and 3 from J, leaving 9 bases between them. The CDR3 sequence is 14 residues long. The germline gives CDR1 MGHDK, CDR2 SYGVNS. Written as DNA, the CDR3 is TGTGCCAGCAGTGAGCCGGGGGACAATCAGCCCCAGCATTTT. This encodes CASSEPGDNQPQHF.

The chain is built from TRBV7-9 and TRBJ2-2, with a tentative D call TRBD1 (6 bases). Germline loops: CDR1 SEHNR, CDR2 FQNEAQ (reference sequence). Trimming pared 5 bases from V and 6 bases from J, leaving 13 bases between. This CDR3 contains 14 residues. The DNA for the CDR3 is TGTGCCAGCAGCGTCCCAGACAGGTCCGGGGAGCTGTTTTTT. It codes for CASSVPDRSGELFF.